This T cell receptor (beta chain) was found in a study of OX40 agonist ivuxolimab in advanced cancers. Assay used: immunoSEQ multiplex PCR; TCRdb lists only in-frame clones, some missing. The profile shows around 82,000 clones, around 88% of them singletons. Germline assignment: CDR1 SGHTA and CDR2 FQGNSA. This CDR3 region has 16 residues. V was pared by 5 bases and J by 2 bases, with 6 bases of the junction left unmatched. Material: CD4+ or CD8+ T cells sorted from blood, obtained in a trial of the OX40 agonist ivuxolimab. The receptor was isolated from an adult with an advanced solid tumor such as melanoma, head and neck, liver or kidney cancer. J is TRBJ2-2 and V is TRBV7-2; 9 bases line up with TRBD2. CDR3 region: CASSSSGSGNTGELFF. DNA of the CDR3: TGTGCCAGCAGCAGTAGCGGGAGCGGTAACACCGGGGAGCTGTTTTTT.